These T cell receptor beta chains were read from a single sample in a study of regulatory T cells in long-lasting Graves disease. TCRdb passed the multiplex PCR reads through MiXCR, listing each CDR3 protein once. The top ten clones hold about 14% of a sample with under 300,000 distinct CDR3 sequences, 20% of them seen once. The input for sequencing was peripheral blood mononuclear cells (PBMCs), taken at new diagnosis, from a patient treated with antithyroid drugs. The receptor set was obtained from a female donor with Graves disease. Both conserved end residues are part of each CDR3. D genes are given only for firm matches. Clone size is not always given. Where it is, it says once, few, many or a class for expanded clones.

V gene: TRBV7-6; D gene: -; clone size: many; J gene: TRBJ1-4; CDR3 protein: CASSLPGPLEEKLFF; CDR3 DNA: TGTGCCAGCAGCTTACCAGGACCCCTGGAGGAAAAACTGTTTTTT
V gene: TRBV6-1; D gene: -; clone size: many; J gene: TRBJ2-7; CDR3 protein: CASSLPGVGEQYF; CDR3 DNA: TGTGCCAGCAGCCTCCCCGGGGTGGGGGAGCAGTACTTC
V gene: TRBV7-2; D gene: -; clone size: many; J gene: TRBJ1-6; CDR3 protein: CASSLGTEYSPLHF; CDR3 DNA: TGTGCCAGCAGCTTAGGAACAGAGTATTCACCCCTCCACTTT
V gene: TRBV12-3/TRBV12-4; D gene: -; clone size: many; J gene: TRBJ1-5; CDR3 protein: CASMWGPNQPQHF; CDR3 DNA: TGTGCCAGCATGTGGGGTCCCAATCAGCCCCAGCATTTT
V gene: TRBV6-2/TRBV6-3; D gene: -; clone size: few; J gene: TRBJ1-1; CDR3 protein: CASSYGRAGRAFF; CDR3 DNA: TGTGCCAGCAGTTACGGCAGGGCCGGCCGAGCCTTCTTT
V gene: TRBV2; D gene: TRBD1; clone size: -; J gene: TRBJ2-1; CDR3 protein: CASSDTGGPNEQFF; CDR3 DNA: TGTGCCAGCAGTGACACAGGGGGCCCCAATGAGCAGTTCTTC
V gene: TRBV7-6; D gene: -; clone size: many; J gene: TRBJ1-4; CDR3 protein: CASSLEVGAEFEKLFF; CDR3 DNA: TGTGCCAGCAGCTTAGAGGTCGGTGCGGAATTTGAAAAACTGTTTTTT
V gene: TRBV2; D gene: TRBD1; clone size: many; J gene: TRBJ2-3; CDR3 protein: CASSLRQGSLDTQYF; CDR3 DNA: TGTGCCAGCAGTTTAAGACAGGGTTCGTTGGATACGCAGTATTTT
V gene: TRBV2; D gene: TRBD1; clone size: -; J gene: TRBJ1-6; CDR3 protein: CASSAEGAWNSPLHF; CDR3 DNA: TGTGCCAGCAGTGCGGAGGGGGCCTGGAATTCACCCCTCCACTTT
V gene: TRBV5-4; D gene: TRBD2; clone size: -; J gene: TRBJ2-2; CDR3 protein: CASSLVSSGATGELFF; CDR3 DNA: TGTGCCAGCAGCTTAGTATCTAGCGGGGCCACCGGGGAGCTGTTTTTT
V gene: TRBV19; D gene: -; clone size: many; J gene: TRBJ2-1; CDR3 protein: CASSNPNRARFF; CDR3 DNA: TGTGCCAGTAGTAACCCTAACAGGGCTCGGTTCTTC
V gene: TRBV6-1; D gene: TRBD1; clone size: many; J gene: TRBJ2-5; CDR3 protein: CASTLLQGARETQYF; CDR3 DNA: TGTGCCAGCACCCTACTTCAGGGGGCTCGGGAGACCCAGTACTTC
V gene: TRBV7-2; D gene: -; clone size: many; J gene: TRBJ2-7; CDR3 protein: CASSFRDLEGEQYF; CDR3 DNA: TGTGCCAGCAGCTTCCGGGACTTGGAGGGCGAGCAGTACTTC
V gene: TRBV14; D gene: -; clone size: few; J gene: TRBJ2-5; CDR3 protein: CASSRSIGQHGGTQYF; CDR3 DNA: TGTGCCAGCAGCCGATCCATCGGACAGCATGGAGGGACCCAGTACTTC
V gene: TRBV19; D gene: -; clone size: many; J gene: TRBJ1-2; CDR3 protein: CASSIDLVYGYTF; CDR3 DNA: TGTGCCAGTAGTATAGATCTGGTCTATGGCTACACCTTC
V gene: TRBV30; D gene: TRBD1; clone size: -; J gene: TRBJ2-7; CDR3 protein: CAWMGPGQGVSYEQYF; CDR3 DNA: TGTGCCTGGATGGGTCCGGGACAGGGAGTCTCCTACGAGCAGTACTTC